Presented here are 15 T cell receptor beta chains from one specimen sequenced in a study of blood T cell repertoires in COVID-19. Produced via immunoSEQ multiplex PCR; TCRdb's table is partial and in-frame only. Of about 120,000 clones in the sample, about 85% are singletons; the top ten hold about 13%. The specimen was peripheral blood. These receptors all come from a human donor in a cohort sampled during active COVID-19.

This chain uses TRBV29-1 with TRBJ1-5; 9 bases line up with TRBD1. Germline lookup yields CDR1 SQVTM and CDR2 ANQGSEA. CDR3 length equals 13 residues. The V and J ends lost 6 bases and 4 bases, in that order; junction bases with no gene match: 4. CDR3 nucleotide sequence: TGCAGCGTCACAGGGGGCGGGAATCAGCCCCAGCATTTT. Translating it yields CSVTGGGNQPQHF.

In this sample, this clone turned up once. The V gene is TRBV6-5, the J gene TRBJ2-2, with D possibly being TRBD2 (6 bases). Germline V gives CDR1 MNHEY, CDR2 SVGAGI. V shed 1 base and J shed 2 bases, with 8 bases lying between them. This CDR3 comprises 15 residues. CDR3 bases: TGTGCCAGCAGTTACTGGGGGACTAACACCGGGGAGCTGTTTTTT. Translated, it gives CASSYWGTNTGELFF.

This chain connects TRBV4-3 to TRBJ2-3; 10 bases are a match to TRBD2. The CDR3 is made up of 16 amino acids. Trimming at V came to 3 bases and at J to 1 base, leaving 4 bases not matched to a gene. Germline values: CDR1 LGHNA, CDR2 YSLEER. The CDR3 reads CASSQITSGGTDTQYF. The CDR3 nucleotides are TGCGCCAGCAGCCAGATTACTAGCGGGGGCACAGATACGCAGTATTTT.

The chain employs TRBV5-6 and TRBJ2-5, with a weak D call TRBD2 (5 bases). V lost 7 bases and J 2 bases, leaving 15 bases between the germline ends. Germline V gene lookup returns CDR1 SGHDT and CDR2 YYEEEE. The CDR3 loop spans 14 amino acids. CDR3 sequence (DNA): TGTGCCAGCCGGGAATTGGCGGCTCAAGAGACCCAGTACTTC. This sequence encodes CASRELAAQETQYF.

CDR3 DNA sequence: TGTGCCAGCAGTGAACCGGGGAGGGAAACTGAAGCTTTCTTT. Its protein is CASSEPGRETEAFF. The V call is TRBV6-1, the J call TRBJ1-1, with no clear D. The ends were cut back, 2 bases at V and 5 bases at J, with 12 bases in the middle. Germline CDR1 and CDR2: MNHNS and SASEGT. The CDR3 sequence is 14 residues long.

The V gene is TRBV7-9, the J gene TRBJ2-7; maybe TRBD1 (6 bases). CDR1 SEHNR and CDR2 FQNEAQ come from the germline V gene (reference sequence). The CDR3 totals 14 residues. Trimming shortened V by 5 bases and J by 5 bases, and 16 bases separated the two germline ends. The CDR3 loop reads CASSTSGRGNEQYF. In DNA form, the CDR3 reads TGTGCCAGCAGCACCTCCGGCAGGGGCAACGAGCAGTACTTC.

The chain couples TRBV2 to TRBJ2-3; D is ambiguous. Germline V lookup: CDR1 SNHLY, CDR2 FYNNEI. The CDR3 sequence is 15 residues long. Trimming shortened V by 0 bases and J by 2 bases, and 9 bases separated the two germline ends. This CDR3 is CASSEAQAYTDTQYF. CDR3 DNA sequence: TGTGCCAGCAGTGAAGCGCAGGCCTACACAGATACGCAGTATTTT. The full variable domain, with the rest looked up from reference TRBV2 and TRBJ2-3, is EPEVTQTPSHQVTQMGQEVILRCVPISNHLYFYWYRQILGQKVEFLVSFYNNEISEKSEIFDDQFSVERPDGSNFTLKIRSTKLEDSAMYFCASSEAQAYTDTQYFGPGTRLTVL.

Only one count was recorded for this clone. The chain is built from TRBV11-2 and TRBJ1-1, with 7 bases fitting TRBD1. The CDR3 length is 17 residues. Germline CDR1 SGHAT, CDR2 FQNNGV. The V gene end was trimmed by 5 bases and the J gene end by 0 bases; junction bases not matched to a gene: 12. CDR3 sequence: CASSPRQGGTLNTEAFF. The CDR3 DNA sequence: TGTGCCAGCAGCCCCAGACAGGGTGGGACCCTGAACACTGAAGCTTTCTTT.

This clone occurred a few times. The rearrangement joins TRBV6-5 to TRBJ2-1; 8 bases agree with TRBD1. Germline V gene sequence: CDR1 MNHEY, CDR2 SVGAGI. The J segment lost 9 bases and the V segment lost 6 bases, leaving 7 bases of the junction unmatched. The CDR3 loop spans 13 amino acids. This CDR3 reads CASSQAGGVEQFF. In DNA, the CDR3 is TGTGCCAGCAGCCAGGCAGGGGGCGTTGAGCAGTTCTTC.

The rearrangement uses TRBV6-5 and TRBJ1-5; 11 nucleotides align to TRBD1. With V trimmed by 7 bases and J by 7 bases, 9 bases remained unmatched. Looked up from germline, CDR1 is MNHEY and CDR2 is SVGAGI. The CDR3 length is 15 residues. DNA for the CDR3: TGTGCCAGCATCGGACAGGGGGCATTTGGGCAGCCCCAGCATTTT. Translating gives CASIGQGAFGQPQHF.

The chain couples TRBV6-1 to TRBJ1-2; D may be TRBD1 (5 bases). The CDR3 has 16 residues. V was pared by 3 bases and J by 4 bases, with 18 bases between. Per the germline V gene, CDR1 is MNHNS and CDR2 is SASEGT. CDR3 in DNA: TGTGCCAGCAGTGACGTCGGGGGGTATATGAGCTATGGCTACACCTTC. As protein: CASSDVGGYMSYGYTF.

This chain joins TRBV6-2 or TRBV6-3 and TRBJ2-1, with a possible D match to TRBD1 (6 bases). Trimming left V 2 bases short and J 10 bases short, with 12 bases between. The V gene's germline CDR1 is MNHEY and CDR2 SVGEGT. The CDR3 consists of 13 residues. The CDR3 nucleotides are TGTGCCAGCAGTTACGGACGGGACACCGAGCAGTTCTTC. Translated: CASSYGRDTEQFF.

This rearrangement joins TRBV7-2 to TRBJ2-7; 7 bases fit TRBD1. Germline V lookup: CDR1 SGHTA, CDR2 FQGNSA. J was trimmed by 2 bases and V by 8 bases; bases with no gene match: 9. This CDR3 spans 14 amino acids. This chain's CDR3 is CASGETTGPYEQYF. Written as DNA, the CDR3 is TGTGCCAGCGGAGAGACGACAGGGCCCTACGAGCAGTACTTC. Using reference TRBV7-2 and TRBJ2-7 for the parts outside the CDR3, the full variable domain is GAGVSQSPSNKVTEKGKDVELRCDPISGHTALYWYRQSLGQGLEFLIYFQGNSAPDKSGLPSDRFSAERTGGSVSTLTIQRTQQEDSAVYLCASGETTGPYEQYFGPGTRLTVT.

This rearrangement joins TRBV5-1 to TRBJ2-3; 11 bases fit TRBD2. The V gene end was trimmed by 6 bases and the J gene end by 2 bases; junction bases not matched to a gene: 2. The CDR3 spans 14 residues. The germline V gene has CDR1 SGHRS and CDR2 YFSETQ. CDR3 DNA sequence: TGCGCCAGCACTAGCGGGGGGTCCACAGATACGCAGTATTTT. Translating it yields CASTSGGSTDTQYF.

The gene calls are TRBV10-3 and TRBJ1-2; 7 positions match TRBD1. Germline V gene sequence: CDR1 ENHRY, CDR2 SYGVKD. The CDR3 is 13 residues long. The ends lost 7 bases at V and 4 bases at J; junction bases unmatched: 6. DNA for the CDR3: TGTGCCATCACGGACAGGAATTCCTATGGCTACACCTTC. Translated, it gives CAITDRNSYGYTF.